This TCR beta chain came from a study of blood T cells in healthy people across ages. The ends lost 3 bases at V and 7 bases at J; junction bases unmatched: 6. The CDR3 has 15 amino acids. With a J-beta primer mix and a sample-barcoded 5' primer, a second PCR ran about 6 to 11 cycles. A template-switch adaptor that had 12 random nucleotides put a tag on each cDNA molecule. TCRdb used MiXCR to reprocess the 5' RACE reads, holding one entry per CDR3 protein. The data show some 790,000 distinct CDR3 sequences, less than 35% seen once. At least ten counts were recorded for this clonotype. The receptor's source is a woman aged 80 or over in good health. Input material: blood. The chain combines TRBV12-3 or TRBV12-4 with TRBJ2-5; TRBD2 matches 12 bases. In nucleotides, the CDR3 is TGTGCCAGCAGTTTGACTAGCGGGGGCCCAGGGACCCAGTACTTC. Its translation: CASSLTSGGPGTQYF.